Sequencing of this TCR beta chain was carried out in a study of cytomegalovirus exposure and HLA in healthy donors. The study ran its PCR with 60 Vbeta and 13 Jbeta primers. This table comes from immunoSEQ multiplex PCR, and its TCRdb copy is limited to in-frame clones, with some not included. The table includes under 200,000 clones, roughly 85% detected once. From germline, CDR1 is SGHRS and CDR2 YFSETQ. The CDR3 is 12 residues long. V trimming: 4 bases; J trimming: 12 bases; junction bases outside the gene matches: 6. The material sequenced was PBMCs. This sequence originates from a woman in her forties in good health and CMV-seronegative. V usage is TRBV5-1 and J usage is TRBJ2-2, with 7 bases lining up with TRBD1. Here the CDR3 DNA reads TGCGCCAGCAGCCTGGACAGGTGGAAGCTGTTTTTT. Encoded protein: CASSLDRWKLFF.